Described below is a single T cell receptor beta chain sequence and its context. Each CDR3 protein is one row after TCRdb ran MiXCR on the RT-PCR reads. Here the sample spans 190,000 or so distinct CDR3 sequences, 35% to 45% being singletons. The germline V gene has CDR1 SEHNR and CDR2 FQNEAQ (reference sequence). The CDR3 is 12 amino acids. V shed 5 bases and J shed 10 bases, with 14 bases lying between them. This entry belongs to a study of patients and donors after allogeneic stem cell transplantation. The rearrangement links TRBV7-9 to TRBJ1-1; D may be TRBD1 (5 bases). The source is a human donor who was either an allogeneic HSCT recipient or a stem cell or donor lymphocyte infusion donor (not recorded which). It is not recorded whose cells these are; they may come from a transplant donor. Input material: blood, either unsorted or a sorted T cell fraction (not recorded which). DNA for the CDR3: TGTGCCAGCAGCCCGAGAGGGGAGGGAGCTTTCTTT. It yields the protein CASSPRGEGAFF.